Listed here are 28 T cell receptor beta chains from one sample, sequenced in a study of PD-1 blockade in classical Hodgkin lymphoma. Each and every patient relapsed after autologous stem cell transplantation, and patients got differing brentuximab vedotin exposure. Repertoires were generated with immunoSEQ multiplex PCR, while TCRdb's copy carries only in-frame clones and drops some. The table shows under 25,000 clones, with 70% to 85% occurring only once. The sequencing used peripheral blood mononuclear cells (PBMCs), collected at baseline. Receptors originate from a human donor with classical Hodgkin lymphoma.

This rearrangement joins TRBV19 to TRBJ1-3, with D possibly matching TRBD1 (5 bases). The CDR3 has 16 residues. V lost 7 bases and J lost 0, with 16 bases in between. CDR1 is LNHDA, CDR2 SQIVND, per germline (reference sequence). CDR3 amino acids: CASTITGLASGNTIYF. The CDR3 DNA reads as TGTGCCAGTACCATTACAGGCCTCGCCTCTGGAAACACCATATATTTT.

J is TRBJ1-1 and V is TRBV11-2; D gene uncertain. Germline V CDR1 and CDR2: SGHAT, FQNNGV. The CDR3 is 15 residues long. The V and J ends lost 0 bases and 4 bases respectively, with 12 bases between them. The CDR3 DNA reads TGTGCCAGCAGCTTAGATAGAGGGAGATTCACTGAAGCTTTCTTT. Translating it yields CASSLDRGRFTEAFF. Using reference TRBV11-2 and TRBJ1-1 for the parts outside the CDR3, the full variable domain is EAGVAQSPRYKIIEKRQSVAFWCNPISGHATLYWYQQILGQGPKLLIQFQNNGVVDDSQLPKDRFSAERLKGVDSTLKIQPAKLEDSAVYLCASSLDRGRFTEAFFGQGTRLTVV.

This chain uses TRBV7-9 with TRBJ2-3; D is ambiguous. This CDR3 comprises 14 residues. Per germline, CDR1 SEHNR and CDR2 FQNEAQ (reference sequence). Trimming pared 7 bases from V and 2 bases from J, leaving 13 bases between. The CDR3 region has the DNA TGTGCCAGCACCGGCCCCATTTACACAGATACGCAGTATTTT. Translating it yields CASTGPIYTDTQYF.

The CDR3 region is CSVRGGQDYGYTF. DNA of the CDR3: TGCAGCGTTCGGGGGGGGCAAGACTATGGCTACACCTTC. This chain connects TRBV29-1 to TRBJ1-2; the D gene is possibly TRBD1 (6 bases). The germline V and J ends were trimmed by 5 bases and 3 bases, with 13 bases remaining between them. CDR1 and CDR2 (germline): SQVTM, ANQGSEA. This CDR3 is built from 13 residues.

V usage is TRBV4-3 and J usage is TRBJ2-3; D possibly corresponds to TRBD1 (7 bases). V was cut by 4 bases and J by 0 bases, with 14 bases left in between. Germline assignment: CDR1 LGHNA and CDR2 YSLEER. This CDR3 has 16 residues. CDR3 nucleotide sequence: TGCGCCAGCAGCCTGAGGGGGGACAGAAGCACAGATACGCAGTATTTT. Its protein product is CASSLRGDRSTDTQYF.

The chain has TRBV4-2 and TRBJ2-3; the D gene is possibly TRBD2 (5 bases). Germline lookup yields CDR1 LGHNA and CDR2 YNFKEQ. V was cut by 4 bases and J by 2 bases, with 13 bases left in between. This CDR3 contains 15 residues. The CDR3 spells CASSRIGGVTDTQYF. The CDR3, as DNA: TGTGCCAGCAGCCGAATAGGAGGTGTCACAGATACGCAGTATTTT.

In its sample, this clone is medium-sized. In DNA, the CDR3 is TGTGCCAGCAGCCACACCAGCCCGGGACAGTGGTCCGAGCAGTACTTC. Translated: CASSHTSPGQWSEQYF. This rearrangement joins TRBV28 to TRBJ2-7; 7 positions match TRBD1. In germline, CDR1 is MDHEN, CDR2 SYDVKM. This CDR3 has 16 residues. J was trimmed by 6 bases and V by 6 bases; bases with no gene match: 17.

This rearrangement joins TRBV6-6 to TRBJ1-6; D unclear. Per germline, CDR1 MNHNY and CDR2 SVGAGI (reference sequence). The CDR3 loop spans 12 amino acids. The ends were cut back, 5 bases at V and 10 bases at J, with 9 bases in the middle. The CDR3 nucleotides are TGTGCCAGCAGTCCTCAGGACTCACCCCTCCACTTT. It specifies CASSPQDSPLHF.

The DNA of the CDR3 is TGTGCCAGCAGGCGAGGAGGGACAGGTAGAGCCAAAAACATTCAGTACTTC. Its protein product is CASRRGGTGRAKNIQYF. The chain has TRBV28 and TRBJ2-4, with 8 bases fitting TRBD1. Germline V CDR1 and CDR2: MDHEN, SYDVKM. The CDR3 is 17 residues long. Trimming cost V 6 bases and J 0 bases; bases outside gene matches: 10.

The chain is built from TRBV4-2 and TRBJ2-2; D uncertain. CDR3 length: 13 amino acids. Per the germline V gene, CDR1 is LGHNA and CDR2 is YNFKEQ. Trimming took 4 bases from V and 3 from J, leaving 6 bases between them. DNA of the CDR3: TGTGCCAGCAGCCCCCCCCACACCGGGGAGCTGTTTTTT. It specifies CASSPPHTGELFF.

The sample holds one count of this clone. The chain couples TRBV9 to TRBJ1-4, with a tentative D call TRBD1 (5 bases). Germline CDR1 reads SGDLS; CDR2 reads YYNGEE. This CDR3 is 14 amino acids long. Trimming took off 0 bases at V and 8 bases at J, with 11 bases between the two ends. CDR3 sequence: CASSVGYRQEKLFF. DNA for the CDR3: TGTGCCAGCAGCGTAGGATACAGACAGGAAAAACTGTTTTTT.

This chain connects TRBV7-8 to TRBJ1-1, with 9 nucleotides matching TRBD1. The CDR3 contains 16 residues. J lost 1 base, V lost 6 bases, and 9 bases had no gene match. Germline values: CDR1 SGHVS, CDR2 FQNEAQ. The CDR3 sequence: CASSPGTGTRNTEAFF. The CDR3 region has the DNA TGTGCCAGCAGTCCCGGGACAGGGACTCGGAACACTGAAGCTTTCTTT. The entire variable domain, with the rest obtained from reference TRBV7-8 and TRBJ1-1, is as follows: GAGVSQSPRYKVAKRGQDVALRCDPISGHVSLFWYQQALGQGPEFLTYFQNEAQLDKSGLPSDRFFAERPEGSVSTLKIQRTQQEDSAVYLCASSPGTGTRNTEAFFGQGTRLTVV.

This clone was detected only once. The rearrangement uses TRBV27 and TRBJ1-2, with D perhaps TRBD1 (5 bases). This CDR3 comprises 16 residues. Germline lookup yields CDR1 MNHEY and CDR2 SMNVEV (reference sequence). Between the trimmed V and J ends, which lost 5 bases and 4 bases, there was a span of 20 bases. CDR3 in amino acids: CASSLRGWGDTYGYTF. CDR3 DNA sequence: TGTGCCAGCAGTCTCCGGGGGTGGGGGGATACCTATGGCTACACCTTC.

This clone appeared a single time. The chain carries TRBV5-6 and TRBJ1-2; 9 bases are a match to TRBD1. CDR1 is SGHDT and CDR2 is YYEEEE in the germline V gene. V trimming: 5 bases; J trimming: 4 bases; junction bases outside the gene matches: 9. This CDR3 is 15 amino acids long. The CDR3 DNA reads as TGTGCCAGCAGTCGTGGGACAGGGTCGAGCTATGGCTACACCTTC. Translation: CASSRGTGSSYGYTF.

The chain uses TRBV6-1 and TRBJ1-6, with TRBD1 identical over 9 bases. Unmatched junction bases numbered 1, after V lost 8 bases and J lost 5 bases. This CDR3 contains 13 residues. Germline-derived CDR1 and CDR2 are MNHNS and SASEGT. This chain's CDR3 is CASGTGNNSPLHF. DNA for the CDR3: TGTGCCAGCGGGACAGGGAATAATTCACCCCTCCACTTT.

This clone was detected only once. J is TRBJ1-6 and V is TRBV5-4, with D hard to call. Germline values: CDR1 SGHNT, CDR2 YYREEE (reference sequence). The germline V and J ends were trimmed by 0 bases and 8 bases, with 3 bases remaining between them. The CDR3 contains 12 residues. CDR3 in amino acids: CASSLDHSPLHF. The CDR3 bases are TGTGCCAGCAGCTTGGACCATTCACCCCTCCACTTT.

The genes are TRBV6-1 and TRBJ2-7, with TRBD1 identical over 9 bases. This CDR3 is built from 14 residues. Germline lookup yields CDR1 MNHNS and CDR2 SASEGT. V was pared by 4 bases and J by 0 bases, with 1 base of the junction left unmatched. The chain's CDR3 is CASSGQGVSYEQYF. The CDR3 DNA reads TGTGCCAGCAGTGGACAGGGGGTCTCCTACGAGCAGTACTTC.

The V and J genes are TRBV30 and TRBJ2-5, with a tentative D call TRBD1 (6 bases). Germline V gene lookup returns CDR1 GTSNPN and CDR2 SVGIG (reference sequence). The V end was cut by 0 bases, the J end by 4 bases, with 12 bases between. CDR3 size: 14 residues. This chain's CDR3 is CAWSVVVGGETQYF. As DNA, the CDR3 is TGTGCCTGGAGTGTCGTCGTAGGGGGAGAGACCCAGTACTTC.

The chain uses TRBV6-5 and TRBJ1-1; D uncertain. The germline gives CDR1 MNHEY, CDR2 SVGAGI. This CDR3 spans 14 amino acids. Trimming shortened V by 4 bases and J by 6 bases, and 15 bases separated the two germline ends. The CDR3 DNA is TGTGCCAGCAGTTCCCGTGGAGGGCGGCCTGAAGCTTTCTTT. Translating gives CASSSRGGRPEAFF.

This clone was seen once. V gene TRBV11-1 combines with J gene TRBJ2-1; a weak D match, TRBD2 (6 bases). The germline V gene has CDR1 SGHAT and CDR2 FQDESV (reference sequence). V was clipped by 3 bases and J by 7 bases, with 13 bases between them. The CDR3 contains 14 residues. The DNA for the CDR3 is TGTGCCAGCAGCTTGGGACGGGGGTGGAATGAGCAGTTCTTC. It is translated as CASSLGRGWNEQFF.

This chain connects TRBV28 to TRBJ2-6; maybe TRBD1 (6 bases). Germline CDR1 and CDR2: MDHEN and SYDVKM. The V end was cut by 5 bases, the J end by 4 bases, with 15 bases between. The CDR3 loop spans 16 amino acids. CDR3 DNA sequence: TGTGCCAGCAGTCGAGCAGGGGTCTCAGGGGCCAACGTCCTGACTTTC. Translated: CASSRAGVSGANVLTF. The full variable domain, its missing parts supplied by reference TRBV28 and TRBJ2-6, is DVKVTQSSRYLVKRTGEKVFLECVQDMDHENMFWYRQDPGLGLRLIYFSYDVKMKEKGDIPEGYSVSREKKERFSLILESASTNQTSMYLCASSRAGVSGANVLTFGAGSRLTVL.

The chain links TRBV30 to TRBJ1-2; D is unclear. Germline V gene sequence: CDR1 GTSNPN, CDR2 SVGIG (reference sequence). Trimming pared 3 bases from V and 2 bases from J, leaving 4 bases between. The CDR3 runs to 11 residues. DNA for the CDR3: TGTGCCTGGAGGCCCAACTATGGCTACACCTTC. It yields the protein CAWRPNYGYTF.

This clone was detected only a few times. V gene TRBV4-1 combines with J gene TRBJ1-3; maybe TRBD1 (5 bases). CDR1 and CDR2 from the germline V gene are MGHRA and YSYEKL. The CDR3 is 16 amino acids. The germline V and J ends were trimmed by 4 bases and 2 bases, with 15 bases remaining between them. The CDR3 loop reads CASSPYRARAGNTIYF. The CDR3 nucleotides are TGCGCCAGCAGCCCCTACCGGGCCAGGGCTGGAAACACCATATATTTT.

In DNA form, the CDR3 reads TGCGCCAGCAGCAAGGACAGGGGATGGGATGAGCAGTTCTTC. It specifies CASSKDRGWDEQFF. The chain is built from TRBV5-1 and TRBJ2-1, with 9 bases lining up with TRBD1. This CDR3 is built from 14 residues. Trimming at V came to 4 bases and at J to 8 bases, leaving 7 bases not matched to a gene. Germline lookup yields CDR1 SGHRS and CDR2 YFSETQ.

The rearrangement links TRBV4-3 to TRBJ1-6; D unclear. In germline, CDR1 is LGHNA, CDR2 YSLEER. This CDR3 has 13 residues. V was shortened by 0 bases and J by 7 bases, with 4 bases between the two germline ends. CDR3 coding DNA: TGCGCCAGCAGCCAAGAGACCAATTCACCCCTCCACTTT. This codes for CASSQETNSPLHF.

The chain uses TRBV7-2 and TRBJ2-3; a possible D gene is TRBD2 (6 bases). Germline CDR1 reads SGHTA; CDR2 reads FQGNSA. Trimming removed 5 bases at V and 2 bases at J, with 14 bases between. The CDR3 covers 15 residues. CDR3 loop: CASSTLGGYTDTQYF. The CDR3 DNA is TGTGCCAGCAGCACCCTTGGGGGGTACACAGATACGCAGTATTTT.

The CDR3 nucleotides are TGCGCCAGCAGCCAAGATTCCGGGGCTGGAAACACCATATATTTT. This gives the protein CASSQDSGAGNTIYF. The chain combines TRBV4-1 with TRBJ1-3, with no clear D. CDR3 length: 15 residues. The V end was cut by 0 bases, the J end by 2 bases, with 8 bases between. Germline CDR1 reads MGHRA; CDR2 reads YSYEKL.

V gene TRBV6-6 combines with J gene TRBJ1-6; D remains ambiguous. Deletions cut 7 bases from V and 6 bases from J, with 13 bases between. Germline V CDR1 and CDR2: MNHNY, SVGAGI (reference sequence). This CDR3 spans 14 amino acids. The CDR3 is CASTRAPLNSPLHF. DNA of the CDR3: TGTGCCAGCACGAGGGCGCCCCTTAATTCACCCCTCCACTTT.